The sequence of this T cell receptor beta chain was determined in a study of blood T cell repertoires in COVID-19. Study summary: Samples representing acute and convalescent COVID-19 were sourced from the United States, Italy and Spain. In each case, the material was cDNA or gDNA derived from T cells, B-cell-depleted T cells, or PBMCs.

Clones were read by immunoSEQ multiplex PCR, and TCRdb kept only the in-frame ones, dropping some. The data hold 200,000 to 250,000 clones, with around 81% observed a single time. The origin of this receptor is a man aged 25 to 40 who had recovered from COVID-19. Source material: peripheral blood.

CDR3: CASRAGEEEKLFF. DNA for the CDR3: TGTGCCAGCAGGGCAGGGGAAGAAGAAAAACTGTTTTTT. The rearrangement joins TRBV2 to TRBJ1-4; the D gene is possibly TRBD1 (6 bases). Germline V CDR1 and CDR2: SNHLY, FYNNEI. With 6 bases removed from V and 8 bases from J, the gap between germline ends came to 13 bases. The CDR3 is 13 residues long.